A single sample is the source of the 32 T cell receptor beta chains below, sequenced in a study of identical twins (dated by TCRdb to 2016 to 2017). Library prep was done by 5' RACE. The instrument was an Illumina HiSeq 2000. Starting from the raw public reads, TCRdb applied fastp trimming at Q25, assembled clones with MiXCR and retained in-frame beta chains. Every distinct CDR3 protein forms one entry, paired with its most common genes and DNA. The sample table shows some 100,000 distinct CDR3 sequences, and 5.5% to 7% are seen once. Approximately 12% of the sample goes to the ten largest clones. Sequencing was carried out using memory T cells sorted from blood. The cell subset or site label corresponds to: CD45RO+ enriched T cells. These receptors all come from a woman aged 50 to 60 in good health.

This clonotype was counted a few times. The gene calls are TRBV15 and TRBJ1-2; TRBD1 matches at 9 bases. Unmatched junction bases numbered 1, after V lost 0 bases and J lost 2 bases. Germline V CDR1 and CDR2: LNHNV, YYDKDF (reference sequence). This CDR3 is built from 15 residues. CDR3 loop: CATSRDGTGNYGYTF. CDR3 bases: TGTGCCACCAGCAGAGATGGGACAGGGAACTATGGCTACACCTTC.

This clonotype was counted at least ten times. This rearrangement joins TRBV7-9 to TRBJ1-1, with 7 bases that match TRBD1. The junction had 13 bases not matched to a gene; V was cut back by 5 bases and J by 7 bases. Germline V gene lookup returns CDR1 SEHNR and CDR2 FQNEAQ (reference sequence). The CDR3 covers 15 residues. The CDR3 sequence: CASSPWTGGEIEAFF. The CDR3 region has the DNA TGTGCCAGCAGCCCCTGGACAGGCGGGGAGATTGAAGCTTTCTTT.

This clonotype was observed many times. The chain recombines TRBV5-1 with TRBJ1-3, with D uncertain. CDR3 length: 16 residues. Trimming pared 0 bases from V and 0 bases from J, leaving 10 bases between. Germline lookup yields CDR1 SGHRS and CDR2 YFSETQ. The CDR3 DNA reads TGCGCCAGCAGCTTGGCCGGTCGACGCTCTGGAAACACCATATATTTT. Its translation: CASSLAGRRSGNTIYF. Using reference TRBV5-1 and TRBJ1-3 for the parts outside the CDR3, the full variable domain is KAGVTQTPRYLIKTRGQQVTLSCSPISGHRSVSWYQQTPGQGLQFLFEYFSETQRNKGNFPGRFSGRQFSNSRSEMNVSTLELGDSALYLCASSLAGRRSGNTIYFGEGSWLTVV.

There are many counts of this clonotype. The rearrangement uses TRBV20-1 and TRBJ2-5; D is undetermined. Trimming pared 1 base from V and 6 bases from J, leaving 12 bases between. The V gene's germline CDR1 is DFQATT and CDR2 SNEGSKA (reference sequence). CDR3 length: 13 amino acids. CDR3: CSARGEQTKTQYF. The DNA for the CDR3 is TGCAGTGCTAGAGGAGAACAGACCAAGACCCAGTACTTC.

The table lists this clonotype with a few counts. The chain employs TRBV25-1 and TRBJ2-2; TRBD1 or TRBD2 may be the D gene (7 bases each). The CDR3 extends over 16 amino acids. V lost 2 bases to trimming and J lost 7 bases, with 17 bases between them. Germline assignment: CDR1 MGHDK and CDR2 SYGVNS. CDR3 nucleotides: TGTGCCAGCAGTGAAGTCAGGGGGGGCAGAGTCGGGGAGCTGTTTTTT. This sequence encodes CASSEVRGGRVGELFF.

This clonotype was seen at least ten times. The chain carries TRBV20-1 and TRBJ2-3, with 12 bases aligning to TRBD2. Germline-derived CDR1 and CDR2 are DFQATT and SNEGSKA (reference sequence). This CDR3 has 15 residues. V was clipped by 5 bases and J by 4 bases; unmatched bases: 7. CDR3 sequence (DNA): TGCAGTGCTCCTGGACTAGCGGGAAGGTCAGATACGCAGTATTTT. It yields the protein CSAPGLAGRSDTQYF.

CDR3 sequence: CASSPSAGTDYEQYV. DNA for the CDR3: TGTGCCAGCAGCCCCAGCGCAGGGACGGACTACGAGCAGTACGTC. This rearrangement joins TRBV7-9 to TRBJ2-7; D tentatively fits TRBD1 or TRBD2 (5 bases each). The CDR3 consists of 15 residues. Germline V gene data show CDR1 as SEHNR and CDR2 as FQNEAQ (reference sequence). Trimming removed 5 bases from V and 3 bases from J, with 17 bases in between.

This clonotype has more than one count but fewer than ten. This rearrangement joins TRBV9 to TRBJ2-6; D perhaps matches TRBD2 (7 bases). Trimming took off 4 bases at V and 1 base at J, with 18 bases between the two ends. The CDR3 has 18 residues. The germline CDR1 and CDR2 sequences are SGDLS and YYNGEE. The CDR3 is CASSPQQGGGSGANVLTF. Here the CDR3 DNA reads TGTGCCAGCAGCCCGCAACAGGGAGGGGGTTCTGGGGCCAACGTCCTGACTTTC.

In this sample, this clonotype turned up many times. The chain combines TRBV7-9 with TRBJ2-3, with 7 bases lining up with TRBD2. The CDR3 runs 13 residues. Unmatched junction bases numbered 2, after V lost 6 bases and J lost 2 bases. Germline CDR1 SEHNR, CDR2 FQNEAQ (reference sequence). The CDR3 sequence: CASRSGTTDTQYF. CDR3 bases: TGTGCCAGCAGAAGCGGGACCACAGATACGCAGTATTTT.

This clonotype was counted many times. The rearrangement joins TRBV29-1 to TRBJ2-1, with TRBD2 matching over 7 bases. Per the germline V gene, CDR1 is SQVTM and CDR2 is ANQGSEA. Trimming cost V 7 bases and J 4 bases; bases outside gene matches: 10. This CDR3 has 14 residues. The CDR3 protein is CSARTGTTYNEQFF. CDR3 coding DNA: TGCAGCGCCCGGACCGGGACTACATACAATGAGCAGTTCTTC.

With respect to this clonotype: A read error may produce the germline difference seen at one junction end. The genes are TRBV7-3 and TRBJ2-1, with a weak D call TRBD2 (6 bases). CDR1 and CDR2 from the germline V gene are SGHTA and FQGTGA. There are 14 residues in the CDR3. The CDR3 sequence is CASSLSAGRDDQFF. In DNA, the CDR3 is TGTGCCAGCAGCTTAAGCGCAGGGCGGGATGACCAGTTCTTC. The complete variable domain, with remaining parts taken from reference TRBV7-3 and TRBJ2-1, reads GAGVSQTPSNKVTEKGKYVELRCDPISGHTALYWYRQSLGQGPEFLIYFQGTGAADDSGLPNDRFFAVRPEGSVSTLKIQRTERGDSAVYLCASSLSAGRDDQFFGPGTRLTVL.

This clonotype was recorded at least ten times. J is TRBJ1-5 and V is TRBV5-1, with a weak D call TRBD1 (6 bases). The V gene's germline CDR1 is SGHRS and CDR2 YFSETQ. The V end was cut by 1 base, the J end by 5 bases, with 13 bases between. The CDR3 totals 15 residues. The CDR3, as DNA: TGCGCCAGCAGCTTGATGCCAGGGGACGATCAGCCCCAGCATTTT. This gives the protein CASSLMPGDDQPQHF.

A few counts support this clonotype. The junction shows a germline mismatch at one end, possibly a read error. CDR3 nucleotides: TGTGCCAGCAGCTTACCCCCGGGACAGTTCTCAAGCTTC. Its protein product is CASSLPPGQFSSF. J is TRBJ2-7 and V is TRBV11-2; TRBD1 matches 7 bases. Germline values: CDR1 SGHAT, CDR2 FQNNGV. The CDR3 runs to 13 residues.

This clonotype was seen many times. This sequence joins TRBV6-2 or TRBV6-3 and TRBJ2-3, with 7 bases fitting TRBD2. Germline V gene sequence: CDR1 MNHEY, CDR2 SVGEGT. J gave up 0 bases and V 4 bases, and 13 bases lay outside the gene matches. This CDR3 is built from 18 residues. The CDR3 loop reads CASSSGGRTRNSTDTQYF. The CDR3 coding sequence is TGTGCCAGCAGTTCTGGCGGGAGAACCCGAAATAGCACAGATACGCAGTATTTT.

This clonotype was seen a handful of times. The chain couples TRBV20-1 to TRBJ1-5, with 9 bases lining up with TRBD1. CDR1 and CDR2 (germline): DFQATT, SNEGSKA (reference sequence). This CDR3 contains 15 residues. V trimming: 5 bases; J trimming: 0 bases; junction bases outside the gene matches: 5. CDR3 loop: CSALTGGFSNQPQHF. The CDR3 nucleotides are TGCAGTGCTCTTACAGGGGGCTTTAGCAATCAGCCCCAGCATTTT.

This clonotype was counted many times. The rearrangement joins TRBV18 to TRBJ2-2; 9 nucleotides agree with TRBD1. This CDR3 contains 14 residues. Germline assignment: CDR1 KGHSH and CDR2 LQKENI. V shed 6 bases and J 9 bases; nucleotides not matched to a gene: 8. CDR3 amino acids: CASSWDRADRELFF. The CDR3 bases are TGTGCCAGCTCTTGGGACAGGGCCGACCGGGAGCTGTTTTTT.

Ten or more counts support this clonotype. The chain uses TRBV6-2 or TRBV6-3 and TRBJ1-1; D perhaps matches TRBD1 (5 bases). Germline CDR1 and CDR2: MNHEY and SVGEGT. Deletions cut 5 bases from V and 1 base from J, with 11 bases between. The CDR3 extends over 14 amino acids. The chain's CDR3 is CASSRLTGNTEAFF. The CDR3 DNA is TGTGCCAGCAGTCGTTTAACAGGGAACACTGAAGCTTTCTTT.

This clonotype was recorded many times. The CDR3 reads CATSLLRARDETQYF. The CDR3, as DNA: TGTGCCACCAGCCTCCTAAGGGCCAGGGACGAGACCCAGTACTTC. The rearrangement links TRBV15 to TRBJ2-5; D tentatively reads TRBD1 or TRBD2 (5 bases each). Germline V gene data show CDR1 as LNHNV and CDR2 as YYDKDF (reference sequence). V lost 5 bases and J lost 5, with 18 bases in between. The CDR3 is 15 residues long.

This chain links TRBV12-3 or TRBV12-4 with TRBJ1-2; no clear D gene. V was pared by 3 bases and J by 8 bases, with 7 bases between. This CDR3 is built from 11 residues. The CDR3 protein is CASSFSEGYTF. CDR3 nucleotide sequence: TGTGCCAGCAGTTTTTCGGAAGGCTACACCTTC.

This rearrangement joins TRBV12-3 or TRBV12-4 to TRBJ2-3; 8 bases map to TRBD2. The CDR3 consists of 14 residues. V was pared by 8 bases and J by 2 bases, with 6 bases of the junction left unmatched. The CDR3 spells CASQIAGTTDTQYF. In DNA form, the CDR3 reads TGTGCCAGCCAGATAGCGGGAACCACAGATACGCAGTATTTT.

This clonotype was detected many times. The chain links TRBV10-3 to TRBJ2-5; D is perhaps TRBD2 (6 bases). This CDR3 is built from 16 residues. Trimming cost V 0 bases and J 5 bases, with 16 bases left between them. The germline CDR1 and CDR2 sequences are ENHRY and SYGVKD. CDR3: CAISESTGTGRETQYF. The CDR3 DNA reads as TGTGCCATCAGTGAGTCGACCGGGACTGGGAGGGAGACCCAGTACTTC.

This clonotype was observed at least ten times. This chain connects TRBV14 to TRBJ2-1; D is possibly TRBD2 (6 bases). The germline gives CDR1 SGHDN, CDR2 FVKESK. The CDR3 is 14 residues long. V shed 8 bases and J shed 4 bases, with 15 bases lying between them. CDR3 sequence reads: CASQEGTGYNEQFF. For the CDR3, the DNA is TGTGCCAGCCAGGAGGGTACCGGGTACAATGAGCAGTTCTTC.

The table lists this clonotype with many counts. The chain carries TRBV10-3 and TRBJ2-3; 8 bases line up with TRBD2. CDR1 and CDR2 from the germline V gene are ENHRY and SYGVKD. The CDR3 runs 14 residues. The V segment lost 7 bases and the J segment 2 bases; nucleotides outside the gene matches: 5. The CDR3 loop reads CAIMTGGFTDTQYF. CDR3 DNA sequence: TGTGCCATCATGACGGGAGGGTTCACAGATACGCAGTATTTT.

This clonotype was counted many times. This rearrangement joins TRBV20-1 to TRBJ2-3; perhaps TRBD1 as D (5 bases). The CDR3 runs 16 residues. Trimming removed 5 bases at V and 2 bases at J, with 20 bases between. Per the germline V gene, CDR1 is DFQATT and CDR2 is SNEGSKA (reference sequence). In DNA, the CDR3 is TGCAGTGCTTTTTCCTCTACCCGACAGTTCACAGATACGCAGTATTTT. Translated: CSAFSSTRQFTDTQYF.

This clonotype appeared many times. CDR3 sequence (DNA): TGCGCCAGCAGCCAAGATCGGGGGGCGAAGGGCAATCAGCCCCAGCATTTT. This sequence encodes CASSQDRGAKGNQPQHF. The chain couples TRBV4-1 to TRBJ1-5; tentative D call: TRBD1 (6 bases). The V end was cut by 0 bases, the J end by 2 bases, with 14 bases between. CDR1 and CDR2 from the germline V gene are MGHRA and YSYEKL. The CDR3 sequence is 17 residues long.

In this sample, this clonotype turned up many times. This chain joins TRBV5-1 and TRBJ2-5; possible D gene TRBD2, 5 bases. The CDR3 is 16 residues long. Trimming took off 0 bases at V and 2 bases at J, with 14 bases between the two ends. Germline V CDR1 and CDR2: SGHRS, YFSETQ. CDR3 residues: CASSLEGTGSQETQYF. Here the CDR3 DNA reads TGCGCCAGCAGCTTGGAGGGTACGGGGTCGCAAGAGACCCAGTACTTC.

This clonotype was seen ten or more times. The rearrangement links TRBV7-9 to TRBJ2-3, with D perhaps matching TRBD1 (5 bases). The CDR3 totals 15 residues. The V and J ends lost 5 bases and 2 bases respectively, with 14 bases between them. Germline V gene sequence: CDR1 SEHNR, CDR2 FQNEAQ (reference sequence). CDR3 DNA: TGTGCCAGCAGCCTCAATCAGGGTTCCACAGATACGCAGTATTTT. The encoded protein is CASSLNQGSTDTQYF.

This clonotype has at least ten counts. The chain carries TRBV3-1 and TRBJ2-5; 7 bases are shared with TRBD2. V lost 10 bases to trimming and J lost 7 bases; unmatched junction nucleotides: 3. The CDR3 is made up of 10 amino acids. Germline V lookup: CDR1 LGHDT, CDR2 YNNKEL (reference sequence). The CDR3 bases are TGTGCCATCGGGGGGTCGACCCAGTACTTC. This translates into CAIGGSTQYF.

This rearrangement joins TRBV24-1 to TRBJ2-2, with D uncertain. The CDR3 contains 15 residues. The V gene lost 4 bases and the J gene lost 4 bases, with 12 bases spanning the gap. Germline-derived CDR1 and CDR2 are KGHDR and SFDVKD. CDR3 nucleotides: TGTGCCACCAGTGAACCGGACGGGTCCACCGGGGAGCTGTTTTTT. It encodes CATSEPDGSTGELFF.

This clonotype was observed a few times. This sequence joins TRBV7-2 and TRBJ2-7; D not certain. The CDR3 is 12 residues long. V dropped 1 base and J dropped 4 bases, with 5 bases sitting between them. Germline V gives CDR1 SGHTA, CDR2 FQGNSA. The DNA for the CDR3 is TGTGCCAGCAGCTTAGTGGCTTACGAGCAGTACTTC. Protein sequence: CASSLVAYEQYF.

In this sample, this clonotype turned up many times. This chain links TRBV19 with TRBJ1-5, with TRBD1 identical over 7 bases. CDR3 length: 16 residues. Germline CDR1 LNHDA, CDR2 SQIVND (reference sequence). Losses at the gene ends were 5 bases for V and 2 bases for J; bases not matched to a gene: 9. This CDR3 reads CASSPPGGQRNQPQHF. The CDR3, as DNA: TGTGCCAGTAGTCCCCCGGGGGGACAGCGCAATCAGCCCCAGCATTTT. The full variable domain, in which reference TRBV19 and TRBJ1-5 provide the parts outside the CDR3, is DGGITQSPKYLFRKEGQNVTLSCEQNLNHDAMYWYRQDPGQGLRLIYYSQIVNDFQKGDIAEGYSVSREKKESFPLTVTSAQKNPTAFYLCASSPPGGQRNQPQHFGDGTRLSIL.

This clonotype occurred many times. The V gene is TRBV24-1, the J gene TRBJ2-1; 10 nucleotides align to TRBD2. Germline values: CDR1 KGHDR, CDR2 SFDVKD. With 5 bases clipped from V and 9 bases from J, the junction kept 9 bases outside the gene matches. This CDR3 spans 15 amino acids. The CDR3 here is CATSGIAGGVGEQFF. DNA of the CDR3: TGTGCCACCAGTGGTATAGCGGGAGGAGTGGGTGAGCAGTTCTTC.